The 10 T cell receptor beta chains in this list originate from one sample, sequenced in a study of T cells after posttransplantation cyclophosphamide. Some clones are missing from TCRdb's copy, which holds only in-frame ones; the method was immunoSEQ multiplex PCR. This sample has over 20,000 clones, each found more than once. The sequenced material came from PBMCs. These receptors all stem from a man over 45 in good health, CMV-negative, and a related stem cell transplant donor.

This clone was observed many times. J is TRBJ1-6 and V is TRBV6-6; 8 bases line up with TRBD1. With 6 bases clipped from V and 7 bases from J, the junction kept 11 bases outside the gene matches. The germline gives CDR1 MNHNY, CDR2 SVGAGI (reference sequence). The CDR3 runs to 16 residues. This chain's CDR3 is CASSPRWTGRNSPLHF. The CDR3 DNA follows: TGTGCCAGCAGCCCCCGATGGACAGGGCGCAATTCACCCCTCCACTTT.

This clone came up many times. The chain couples TRBV7-3 to TRBJ2-7; TRBD1 matches 7 bases. CDR1 is SGHTA, CDR2 FQGTGA, per germline. After removal of 2 bases from V and 10 bases from J, the junction contained 14 bases not matched to a gene. This CDR3 has 15 residues. CDR3 loop: CASSLYGLGQGEQYF. The CDR3 DNA sequence: TGTGCCAGCAGCTTATACGGTCTCGGCCAGGGGGAACAGTACTTC.

This clone was recorded at least ten times. The rearrangement uses TRBV28 and TRBJ1-2; 8 bases are shared with TRBD1. The germline V gene encodes CDR1 MDHEN and CDR2 SYDVKM. The CDR3 length is 13 residues. J lost 6 bases, V lost 9 bases, and 9 bases had no gene match. The CDR3 loop reads CASARTGTHGYTF. The CDR3, as DNA: TGTGCCAGTGCCCGGACAGGGACCCATGGCTACACCTTC.

Ten or more counts support this clone. The gene calls are TRBV7-9 and TRBJ2-5; 10 bases map to TRBD1. Unmatched junction bases numbered 6, after V lost 5 bases and J lost 6 bases. The germline V gene encodes CDR1 SEHNR and CDR2 FQNEAQ (reference sequence). This CDR3 is built from 14 residues. The DNA of the CDR3 is TGTGCCAGCAGCCCCCGGGACAGGGGTAAGACCCAGTACTTC. Translated, it gives CASSPRDRGKTQYF.

This clone occurred many times. The chain combines TRBV14 with TRBJ2-2, with 10 bases aligning to TRBD1. Germline V CDR1 and CDR2: SGHDN, FVKESK. This CDR3 has 19 residues. With V trimmed by 3 bases and J by 0 bases, 10 bases remained unmatched. The DNA for the CDR3 is TGTGCCAGCAGCCATGCGTGGACAGGGGGTAGATCGAACACCGGGGAGCTGTTTTTT. It specifies CASSHAWTGGRSNTGELFF.

This clone was counted ten times or more. The J gene is TRBJ2-2, the V gene TRBV2; TRBD1 agrees at 8 bases. The germline gives CDR1 SNHLY, CDR2 FYNNEI. V trimming: 4 bases; J trimming: 6 bases; junction bases outside the gene matches: 10. This CDR3 is built from 16 residues. The DNA for the CDR3 is TGTGCCAGCAGTGTCGGGCCAGGGGGCGCGTCCGGGGAGCTGTTTTTT. Translated: CASSVGPGGASGELFF.

This clone was seen at least ten times. The genes are TRBV6-5 and TRBJ2-5, with 7 bases lining up with TRBD1. The CDR3 runs to 15 residues. V gave up 3 bases and J gave up 5 bases; unmatched junction bases: 9. Germline V lookup: CDR1 MNHEY, CDR2 SVGAGI. The CDR3 protein is CASSYRGSRGETQYF. CDR3 bases: TGTGCCAGCAGTTATAGGGGGAGCAGGGGGGAGACCCAGTACTTC.

This clone was observed many times. This chain uses TRBV14 with TRBJ2-7; possible D gene TRBD2, 5 bases. V lost 1 base to trimming and J lost 6 bases, with 16 bases between them. CDR1 and CDR2 (germline): SGHDN, FVKESK. The CDR3 runs 15 residues. The CDR3 nucleotides read TGTGCCAGCAGCCAAGTTGCTGGTTCCCGGGGCGAGCAGTACTTC. Translated: CASSQVAGSRGEQYF.

Within the sample, this clone is medium-sized. The chain is built from TRBV10-1 and TRBJ2-1; 8 bases map to TRBD1. The V gene's germline CDR1 is WNHNN and CDR2 SYGVQD (reference sequence). V lost 3 bases to trimming and J lost 10 bases; unmatched junction nucleotides: 5. This CDR3 spans 13 amino acids. Written as DNA, the CDR3 is TGCGCCAGCAGTGACTGGGACAGGAGCGAGCAGTTCTTC. Its protein product is CASSDWDRSEQFF.

Ten or more counts support this clone. The chain joins TRBV30 to TRBJ1-4; TRBD1 agrees at 8 bases. Germline values: CDR1 GTSNPN, CDR2 SVGIG (reference sequence). V lost 2 bases, J lost 5 bases, and 7 bases stayed unmatched. This CDR3 has 15 amino acids. This CDR3 reads CAWSMSGGGNEKLFF. CDR3 bases: TGTGCCTGGAGTATGTCAGGGGGCGGCAATGAAAAACTGTTTTTT.